The 27 T cell receptor beta chains presented below share a single source sample, sequenced in a study of T cell responses to AZD1222 COVID-19 vaccine. Only in-frame clones appear in the TCRdb table, and some are missing; sequencing was by immunoSEQ multiplex PCR. Of about 99,000 clones listed, 70% to 90% were seen once; the top ten hold around 2.7%. The specimen comprised peripheral blood, sampled on day 0 of AZD1222 vaccination. Every receptor here comes from an adult in good health.

V and J are TRBV18 and TRBJ1-5, with D perhaps TRBD1 (6 bases). The germline V gene has CDR1 KGHSH and CDR2 LQKENI. This CDR3 comprises 14 residues. The V and J ends lost 2 bases and 6 bases respectively, with 11 bases between them. The CDR3 is CASSPAGGGQPQHF. The CDR3 nucleotides read TGTGCCAGCTCACCAGCGGGGGGCGGTCAGCCCCAGCATTTT.

The chain employs TRBV30 and TRBJ2-2; no clear D. Trimming removed 2 bases from V and 3 bases from J, with 13 bases in between. The CDR3 totals 15 residues. CDR1 GTSNPN and CDR2 SVGIG come from the germline V gene (reference sequence). DNA of the CDR3: TGTGCCTGGAGTTCCCGGGTAGGGTACACCGGGGAGCTGTTTTTT. The encoded protein is CAWSSRVGYTGELFF.

V usage is TRBV6-1 and J usage is TRBJ2-1, with a tentative D call TRBD1 (5 bases). The V end lost 1 base, the J end lost 6 bases, and 10 bases lay between the germline ends. The CDR3 spans 14 residues. The germline gives CDR1 MNHNS, CDR2 SASEGT. The CDR3 protein is CASSEDWGGNEQFF. The CDR3 nucleotides are TGTGCCAGCAGTGAAGATTGGGGCGGCAATGAGCAGTTCTTC.

There are a few counts of this clone. V and J are TRBV10-3 and TRBJ1-2, with D unresolved. The CDR3 runs 15 residues. Germline assignment: CDR1 ENHRY and CDR2 SYGVKD. V was trimmed by 4 bases and J by 1 base, leaving 13 bases between them. CDR3: CAISGTRNLNYGYTF. The CDR3 coding sequence is TGTGCCATCAGTGGTACCAGGAACCTTAACTATGGCTACACCTTC.

The CDR3 DNA reads as TGTGCCAGCTCCGGCGGGACAGAAAACCCAAATGAGCAGTTCTTC. Its protein is CASSGGTENPNEQFF. The chain has TRBV7-3 and TRBJ2-1; possibly TRBD1 for D (7 bases). The V end was cut by 8 bases, the J end by 7 bases, with 21 bases between. This CDR3 has 15 amino acids. Germline V gene data show CDR1 as SGHTA and CDR2 as FQGTGA.

The chain has TRBV6-2 or TRBV6-3 and TRBJ2-5; D remains unclear. The CDR3 is 14 amino acids. Trimming removed 2 bases from V and 5 bases from J, with 12 bases in between. Germline V gene sequence: CDR1 MNHEY, CDR2 SVGEGT. The CDR3 bases are TGTGCCAGCAGTTACGTAGTGCCCGGGGAGACCCAGTACTTC. This codes for CASSYVVPGETQYF.

The chain couples TRBV7-2 to TRBJ2-1; TRBD2 matches at 7 bases. Germline values: CDR1 SGHTA, CDR2 FQGNSA. The CDR3 runs 16 residues. After removal of 5 bases from V and 7 bases from J, the junction contained 14 bases not matched to a gene. The CDR3 DNA reads as TGTGCCAGCAGCGTGTGGGGGGGGTTTCCCCCTAATGAGCAGTTCTTC. Its protein product is CASSVWGGFPPNEQFF.

This clone was detected a few times. The chain has TRBV29-1 and TRBJ1-2; D gene unclear. This CDR3 is built from 14 residues. The germline CDR1 and CDR2 sequences are SQVTM and ANQGSEA. Trimming took 4 bases from V and 1 from J, leaving 13 bases between them. The CDR3 DNA is TGCAGCGTTGGCGGGGAGATCCGTAACTATGGCTACACCTTC. This encodes CSVGGEIRNYGYTF.

This clone has only one observation. J is TRBJ2-7 and V is TRBV14, with D unresolved. Germline V gene data show CDR1 as SGHDN and CDR2 as FVKESK. Trimming pared 4 bases from V and 3 bases from J, leaving 10 bases between. The CDR3 runs 13 residues. DNA for the CDR3: TGTGCCAGCAGCCGGGTTGGGATCTACGAGCAGTACTTC. It yields the protein CASSRVGIYEQYF. Full variable domain (remainder filled in from reference TRBV14 and TRBJ2-7): EAGVTQFPSHSVIEKGQTVTLRCDPISGHDNLYWYRRVMGKEIKFLLHFVKESKQDESGMPNNRFLAERTGGTYSTLKVQPAELEDSGVYFCASSRVGIYEQYFGPGTRLTVT.

The chain couples TRBV7-2 to TRBJ1-2; 9 bases map to TRBD1. Per germline, CDR1 SGHTA and CDR2 FQGNSA. Unmatched junction bases numbered 5, after V lost 5 bases and J lost 4 bases. The CDR3 is 14 amino acids. In nucleotides, the CDR3 is TGTGCCAGCAGCGAAGGGACAGGGATCTATGGCTACACCTTC. Amino acids: CASSEGTGIYGYTF.

The chain employs TRBV29-1 and TRBJ2-5, with 8 bases aligning to TRBD1. Germline V gene lookup returns CDR1 SQVTM and CDR2 ANQGSEA. The CDR3 length is 11 residues. The trim removed 6 bases at V and 5 bases at J, leaving 2 bases unmatched. The CDR3 nucleotides read TGCAGCGTCGGACAGGGTGAGACCCAGTACTTC. This translates into CSVGQGETQYF.

V is TRBV11-2 and J is TRBJ2-5; TRBD1 might be the D (7 bases). Germline V CDR1 and CDR2: SGHAT, FQNNGV. This CDR3 has 12 amino acids. Trimming removed 5 bases at V and 10 bases at J, with 14 bases between. The CDR3 DNA reads TGTGCCAGCAGCCACGACAGGGAGGACCAGTACTTC. Amino acid sequence: CASSHDREDQYF.

This chain connects TRBV9 to TRBJ2-5; D possibly matches TRBD1 or TRBD2 (5 bases each). The CDR3 loop spans 14 amino acids. Per the germline V gene, CDR1 is SGDLS and CDR2 is YYNGEE. Deletions cut 0 bases from V and 1 base from J, with 7 bases between. CDR3 in amino acids: CASSVGGTQETQYF. The CDR3 nucleotides are TGTGCCAGCAGCGTAGGGGGGACCCAAGAGACCCAGTACTTC.

V is TRBV19 and J is TRBJ1-1; D possibly corresponds to TRBD1 (5 bases). V was cut by 1 base and J by 13 bases, with 19 bases left in between. CDR1 LNHDA and CDR2 SQIVND come from the germline V gene (reference sequence). CDR3 size: 14 residues. CDR3 loop: CASSIGGVLRKVFF. CDR3 in DNA: TGTGCCAGTAGTATAGGAGGGGTGCTTCGGAAGGTTTTCTTT. The whole variable domain, remainder taken from reference TRBV19 and TRBJ1-1, is DGGITQSPKYLFRKEGQNVTLSCEQNLNHDAMYWYRQDPGQGLRLIYYSQIVNDFQKGDIAEGYSVSREKKESFPLTVTSAQKNPTAFYLCASSIGGVLRKVFFGQGTRLTVV.

The DNA for the CDR3 is TGTGCCAGTAGTATCCCCGGAGGGGATGCTAACTATGGCTACACCTTC. Translation gives CASSIPGGDANYGYTF. This chain joins TRBV19 and TRBJ1-2, with D perhaps matching TRBD1 (5 bases). The germline gives CDR1 LNHDA, CDR2 SQIVND (reference sequence). Trimming shortened V by 3 bases and J by 0 bases, and 14 bases separated the two germline ends. The CDR3 has 16 residues.

V and J are TRBV7-9 and TRBJ1-6, with a possible D match to TRBD1 (5 bases). In germline, CDR1 is SEHNR, CDR2 FQNEAQ (reference sequence). V gave up 5 bases and J gave up 6 bases, with 11 bases separating them. The CDR3 has 14 amino acids. The CDR3: CASSPGQGNSPLHF. The CDR3 region has the DNA TGTGCCAGCAGCCCCGGGCAGGGTAATTCACCCCTCCACTTT.

The CDR3 DNA is TGTGCCAGCTCAATCCAGAGCGGGAGGGCGTACGAGCAGTACGTC. This gives the protein CASSIQSGRAYEQYV. The rearrangement links TRBV18 to TRBJ2-7, with 10 bases lining up with TRBD2. Germline CDR1 reads KGHSH; CDR2 reads LQKENI. V dropped 5 bases and J dropped 4; count of bases not matched to a gene: 8. This CDR3 contains 15 residues.

This chain connects TRBV29-1 to TRBJ2-1; tentative D call: TRBD1 (6 bases). V lost 4 bases and J 7 bases, leaving 11 bases between the germline ends. The CDR3 spans 12 residues. In germline, CDR1 is SQVTM, CDR2 ANQGSEA. The CDR3 here is CSVGGQGNEQFF. CDR3 bases: TGCAGCGTTGGGGGGCAAGGGAATGAGCAGTTCTTC.

The chain recombines TRBV24-1 with TRBJ2-1; TRBD2 matches 7 bases. Germline trimming cut 3 bases from V and 8 bases from J; bases unmatched to any gene: 6. CDR3 length equals 14 residues. Germline-derived CDR1 and CDR2 are KGHDR and SFDVKD. The CDR3 region is CATSDPGLVHEQFF. DNA for the CDR3: TGTGCCACCAGTGATCCCGGACTAGTCCATGAGCAGTTCTTC.

The chain combines TRBV11-2 with TRBJ2-2; D is possibly TRBD1 (7 bases). The CDR3 totals 16 residues. Germline CDR1 reads SGHAT; CDR2 reads FQNNGV. Trimming cost V 1 base and J 5 bases, with 14 bases left between them. This chain's CDR3 is CASSLVPGGRTGELFF. CDR3 DNA sequence: TGTGCCAGCAGCTTAGTACCAGGGGGGCGGACCGGGGAGCTGTTTTTT.

The table lists this clone with a count of one. This CDR3 reads CSVSRGLANGELFF. CDR3 DNA: TGCAGCGTTTCCAGGGGGCTAGCAAACGGGGAGCTGTTTTTT. This chain connects TRBV29-1 to TRBJ2-2; the match to TRBD1 covers 8 bases. CDR3 length: 14 residues. Unmatched junction bases numbered 9, after V lost 5 bases and J lost 7 bases. Germline values: CDR1 SQVTM, CDR2 ANQGSEA.

The rearrangement joins TRBV7-3 to TRBJ2-3; either TRBD1 or TRBD2 may fit D (6 bases each). The germline V gene has CDR1 SGHTA and CDR2 FQGTGA. V was shortened by 3 bases and J by 8 bases, with 15 bases between the two germline ends. The CDR3 spans 14 residues. The CDR3 sequence: CASSFVGGPATQYF. The CDR3 region has the DNA TGTGCCAGCAGCTTTGTAGGGGGGCCCGCTACGCAGTATTTT. Supplemented by reference TRBV7-3 and TRBJ2-3, the full variable domain reads GAGVSQTPSNKVTEKGKYVELRCDPISGHTALYWYRQSLGQGPEFLIYFQGTGAADDSGLPNDRFFAVRPEGSVSTLKIQRTERGDSAVYLCASSFVGGPATQYFGPGTRLTVL.

The chain couples TRBV2 to TRBJ1-4, with 8 bases fitting TRBD1. The CDR3 has 18 amino acids. The germline gives CDR1 SNHLY, CDR2 FYNNEI. V was clipped by 7 bases and J by 7 bases; unmatched bases: 20. CDR3 DNA sequence: TGTGCCAGCACCTACCCGGACAGGGCGGGCCAAACGGCTGAAAAACTGTTTTTT. Translated, it gives CASTYPDRAGQTAEKLFF.

The chain combines TRBV12-3 or TRBV12-4 with TRBJ2-3; no definite D call. V lost 1 base to trimming and J lost 10 bases, with 9 bases between them. The CDR3 length is 12 residues. The CDR3 region is CASSLGGVSQYF. The CDR3 nucleotides are TGTGCCAGCAGTTTAGGTGGCGTGTCGCAGTATTTT.

The chain recombines TRBV3-1 (or the pseudogene TRBV3-2) with TRBJ2-7, with TRBD2 matching over 8 bases. CDR3 length: 15 amino acids. The germline gives CDR1 LGHDT, CDR2 YNNKEL (reference sequence). The trim removed 1 base at V and 7 bases at J, leaving 9 bases unmatched. The CDR3 DNA reads TGTGCCAGCAGCCAAGTCGAGCGGGAGATGCGGGAGCAGTACGTC. Translation gives CASSQVEREMREQYV.

The chain couples TRBV18 to TRBJ2-7; tentatively, D is TRBD1 (6 bases). V was pared by 5 bases and J by 3 bases, with 23 bases between. In germline, CDR1 is KGHSH, CDR2 LQKENI. The CDR3 runs to 17 residues. Written as DNA, the CDR3 is TGTGCCAGCTCATTACAGGGCCCCAATGTAAAGTTCTACGAGCAGTACTTC. Its protein is CASSLQGPNVKFYEQYF.

J is TRBJ1-1 and V is TRBV3-1 (or the pseudogene TRBV3-2); 9 bases line up with TRBD1. This CDR3 has 17 residues. V lost 2 bases to trimming and J lost 1 base; unmatched junction nucleotides: 8. Germline values: CDR1 LGHDT, CDR2 YNNKEL (reference sequence). This chain's CDR3 is CASSQPAGQGPNTEAFF. The CDR3 DNA reads TGTGCCAGCAGCCAACCGGCGGGACAGGGACCGAACACTGAAGCTTTCTTT.